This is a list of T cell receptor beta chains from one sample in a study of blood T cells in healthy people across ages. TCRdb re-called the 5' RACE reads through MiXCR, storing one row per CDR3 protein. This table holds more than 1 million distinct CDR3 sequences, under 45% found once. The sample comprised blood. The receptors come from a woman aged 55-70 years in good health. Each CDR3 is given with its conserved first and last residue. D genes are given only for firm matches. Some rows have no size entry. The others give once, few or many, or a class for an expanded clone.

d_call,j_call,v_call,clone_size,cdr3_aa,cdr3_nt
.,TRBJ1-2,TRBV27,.,CASSLSPWGGPQFYGYTF,TGTGCCAGCAGTTTATCCCCTTGGGGGGGACCGCAATTTTATGGCTACACCTTC
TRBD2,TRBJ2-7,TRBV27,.,CASSSGPGLAGGRDEQYF,TGTGCCAGCAGTTCGGGCCCGGGACTAGCGGGAGGTCGGGACGAGCAGTACTTC
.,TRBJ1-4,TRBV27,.,CASSLGWANEKLFF,TGTGCCAGCAGTTTAGGGTGGGCTAATGAAAAACTGTTTTTT
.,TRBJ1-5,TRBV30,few,CAWSAETGRGSQPQHF,TGTGCCTGGAGTGCAGAAACAGGGAGAGGTAGTCAGCCCCAGCATTTT
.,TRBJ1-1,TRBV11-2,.,CASSLVGPTPEAFF,TGTGCCAGCAGCTTAGTCGGACCCACTCCTGAAGCTTTCTTT
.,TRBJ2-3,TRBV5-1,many,CASSLDGSASTDTQYF,TGCGCCAGCAGCTTGGATGGCAGCGCTAGCACAGATACGCAGTATTTT
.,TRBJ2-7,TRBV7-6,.,CASSLSWRDEQYF,TGTGCCAGCAGCTTAAGTTGGAGGGACGAGCAGTACTTC
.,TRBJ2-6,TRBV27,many,CASSLGPGAPSGANVLTF,TGTGCCAGCAGTTTAGGGCCGGGAGCCCCTTCTGGGGCCAACGTCCTGACTTTC
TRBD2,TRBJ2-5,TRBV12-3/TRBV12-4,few,CASSFAGGSRGTQYF,TGTGCCAGCAGTTTTGCGGGAGGGTCCAGGGGGACCCAGTACTTC
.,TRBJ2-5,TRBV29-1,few,CSVGDRNQETQYF,TGCAGCGTTGGAGACAGAAACCAAGAGACCCAGTACTTC
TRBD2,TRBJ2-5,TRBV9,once,CASSVATGGSPYNEQYF,TGTGCCAGCAGCGTAGCTACGGGGGGGAGCCCCTACAATGAGCAGTACTTC
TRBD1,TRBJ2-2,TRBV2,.,CASSGTGFAGELFF,TGTGCCAGCAGTGGGACAGGGTTTGCCGGGGAGCTGTTTTTT
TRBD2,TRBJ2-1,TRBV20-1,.,CSARDRGLSGRNNEQFF,TGCAGTGCTAGAGATCGGGGCCTTAGCGGGAGGAACAATGAGCAGTTCTTC
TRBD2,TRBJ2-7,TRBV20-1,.,CSARGSGRATVSNEQYF,TGCAGCGCTAGGGGCAGCGGGAGGGCCACCGTTAGTAACGAGCAGTACTTC
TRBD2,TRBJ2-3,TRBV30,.,CAWTRGLAGSGDTQYF,TGTGCCTGGACCCGGGGACTAGCGGGAAGCGGAGATACGCAGTATTTT
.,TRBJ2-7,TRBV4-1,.,CASSQDGSLQGEQYF,TGCGCCAGCAGCCAAGATGGGTCACTCCAGGGCGAGCAGTACTTC
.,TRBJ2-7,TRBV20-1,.,CSARDVVVSYNEQYF,TGCAGTGCTAGAGATGTGGTTGTCTCCTACAATGAGCAGTACTTC
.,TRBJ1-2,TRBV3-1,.,CASSLPNLYGYTF,TGTGCCAGCAGCCTCCCCAACCTCTATGGCTACACCTTC
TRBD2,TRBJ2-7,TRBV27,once,CASSLRLAGDLYNEQYF,TGTGCCAGCAGTCTAAGACTAGCGGGAGACCTCTACAATGAGCAGTACTTC
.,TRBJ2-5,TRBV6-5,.,CASSSSAGGWETQYF,TGTGCCAGCAGTTCGTCGGCAGGGGGGTGGGAGACCCAGTACTTC
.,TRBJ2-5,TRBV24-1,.,CATSDSAGRETQYF,TGTGCCACCAGTGATTCCGCCGGGCGGGAGACCCAGTACTTC
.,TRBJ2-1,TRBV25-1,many,CASSPRDLRTNEQFF,TGTGCCAGCAGTCCCCGGGACCTGAGGACCAATGAGCAGTTCTTC
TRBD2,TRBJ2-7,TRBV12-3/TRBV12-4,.,CASSFLADYNEQYF,TGTGCCAGCAGTTTCCTAGCGGACTACAATGAGCAGTACTTC
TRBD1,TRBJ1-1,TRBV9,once,CASSGALRQGARDGTEAFF,TGTGCCAGCAGCGGGGCCTTACGACAGGGGGCGCGGGACGGCACTGAAGCTTTCTTT
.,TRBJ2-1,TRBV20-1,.,CSARDVRQSSYNEQFF,TGCAGTGCTAGAGATGTCCGGCAGAGCTCCTACAATGAGCAGTTCTTC
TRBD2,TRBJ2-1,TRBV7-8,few,CASSTKREGLSSSYNEQFF,TGTGCCAGCAGCACCAAGCGGGAGGGCCTTAGTAGCTCCTACAATGAGCAGTTCTTC
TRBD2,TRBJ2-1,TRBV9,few,CASSAGLAGVYEQFF,TGTGCCAGCAGCGCGGGACTAGCGGGAGTCTATGAGCAGTTCTTC
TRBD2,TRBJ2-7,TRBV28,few,CASSLFRDYYEQYF,TGTGCCAGCAGTTTGTTCAGGGACTACTACGAGCAGTACTTC
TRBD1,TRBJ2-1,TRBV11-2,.,CASSSPRGGDNNEQFF,TGTGCCAGCAGCAGCCCCCGAGGGGGCGACAATAATGAGCAGTTCTTC
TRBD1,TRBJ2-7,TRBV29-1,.,CSSRDRGHEQYF,TGCAGCTCCCGGGACAGGGGACATGAGCAGTACTTC
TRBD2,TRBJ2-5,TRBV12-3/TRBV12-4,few,CASSLWTSGSRVGETQYF,TGTGCCAGCAGTCTTTGGACTAGCGGGAGTAGGGTTGGAGAGACCCAGTACTTC